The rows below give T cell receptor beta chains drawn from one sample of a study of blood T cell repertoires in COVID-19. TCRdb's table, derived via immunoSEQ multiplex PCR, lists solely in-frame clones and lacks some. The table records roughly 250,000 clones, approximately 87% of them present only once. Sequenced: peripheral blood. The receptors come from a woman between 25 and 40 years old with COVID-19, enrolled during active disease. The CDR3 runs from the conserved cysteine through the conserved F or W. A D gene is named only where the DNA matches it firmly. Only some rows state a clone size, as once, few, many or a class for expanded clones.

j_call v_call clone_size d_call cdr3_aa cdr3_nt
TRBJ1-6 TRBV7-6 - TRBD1 CASSLSGTGGAVSNSPLHF TGTGCCAGCAGCTTATCCGGGACAGGGGGCGCGGTCAGTAATTCACCCCTCCACTTT
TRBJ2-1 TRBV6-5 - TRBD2 CASSFLISGGGQFF TGTGCCAGCAGTTTCCTAATTAGCGGGGGAGGGCAGTTCTTC
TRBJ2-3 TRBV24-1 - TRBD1 CATSDPGQGAADTQYF TGTGCCACCAGTGACCCGGGACAGGGGGCGGCAGATACGCAGTATTTT
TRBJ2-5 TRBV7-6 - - CASSLGPGAGQETQYF TGTGCCAGCAGCTTAGGCCCCGGGGCGGGACAAGAGACCCAGTACTTC
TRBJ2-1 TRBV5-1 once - CASSLAEAGANEQFF TGCGCCAGCAGCTTGGCCGAGGCTGGGGCCAATGAGCAGTTCTTC
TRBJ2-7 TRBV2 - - CASRGNFPLLEQYF TGTGCCAGCAGGGGCAATTTCCCTCTCCTCGAGCAGTACTTC
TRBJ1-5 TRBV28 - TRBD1 CASSWGEGQGRLQPQHF TGTGCCAGCAGTTGGGGTGAGGGACAGGGGAGGTTACAGCCCCAGCATTTT
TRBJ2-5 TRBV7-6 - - CASSSGPGFGETQYF TGTGCCAGCAGCTCGGGCCCGGGGTTTGGTGAGACCCAGTACTTC
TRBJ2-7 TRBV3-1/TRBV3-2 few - CASSQVGARATYEQYF TGTGCCAGCAGCCAAGTAGGAGCCAGGGCTACCTACGAGCAGTACTTC
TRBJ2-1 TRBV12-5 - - CASGPARNEQFF TGTGCTAGTGGTCCGGCCAGGAATGAGCAGTTCTTC
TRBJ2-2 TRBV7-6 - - CASSKGDILNTGELFF TGTGCCAGCAGCAAGGGGGACATACTAAACACCGGGGAGCTGTTTTTT
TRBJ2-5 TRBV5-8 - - CASSFSGRAGQETQYF TGTGCCAGCAGCTTCAGCGGACGGGCGGGACAAGAGACCCAGTACTTC
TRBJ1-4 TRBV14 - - CASSPGNLATNEKLFF TGTGCCAGCAGCCCCGGGAACCTCGCAACTAATGAAAAACTGTTTTTT
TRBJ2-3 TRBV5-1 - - CASSSTGNTDTQYF TGCGCCAGCAGCTCGACAGGAAACACAGATACGCAGTATTTT
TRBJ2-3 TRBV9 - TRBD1 CASSVGSGQNF TGTGCCAGCAGCGTAGGTTCGGGACAGAATTTT
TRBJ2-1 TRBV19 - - CASSPAAGAWWGEQFF TGTGCCAGTAGTCCAGCGGCGGGGGCCTGGTGGGGTGAGCAGTTCTTC
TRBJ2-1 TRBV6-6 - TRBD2 CASSYELAGGRVFF TGTGCCAGCAGTTACGAACTAGCGGGGGGCCGGGTGTTCTTC
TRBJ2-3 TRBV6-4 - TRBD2 CASSVGGGADTQYF TGTGCCAGCAGTGTTGGGGGGGGTGCAGATACGCAGTATTTT
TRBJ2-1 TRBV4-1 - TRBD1 CASRQTGGGEQFF TGCGCCAGCAGGCAGACAGGGGGCGGTGAGCAGTTCTTC
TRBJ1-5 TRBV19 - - CASSISRGSNQPQHF TGTGCCAGTAGTATATCCAGGGGTAGCAATCAGCCCCAGCATTTT
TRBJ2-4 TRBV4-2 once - CASSQDLKGGNIQYF TGTGCCAGCAGCCAAGACCTAAAGGGAGGAAACATTCAGTACTTC
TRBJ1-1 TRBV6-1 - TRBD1 CASSERNRGTEAFF TGTGCCAGCAGTGAAAGGAACAGGGGCACTGAAGCTTTCTTT
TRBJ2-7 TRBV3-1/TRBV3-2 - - CASSQDLSGTNEQYF TGTGCCAGCAGCCAAGATTTATCAGGGACAAACGAGCAGTACTTC
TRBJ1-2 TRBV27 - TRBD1 CASSLSIGTGYGYTF TGTGCCAGCAGTTTATCGATCGGGACAGGCTATGGCTACACCTTC
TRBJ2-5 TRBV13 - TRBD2 CASSLLAGGETQYF TGTGCCAGCAGTCTTTTAGCGGGGGGTGAGACCCAGTACTTC
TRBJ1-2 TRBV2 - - CASPLENLGGYTF TGTGCCAGCCCATTGGAGAATCTTGGAGGCTACACCTTC
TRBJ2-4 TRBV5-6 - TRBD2 CASSIIGGARNIQYF TGTGCCAGCAGCATTATCGGGGGGGCTCGAAACATTCAGTACTTC
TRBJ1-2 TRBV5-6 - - CASSLSSHGGLFDGYTF TGTGCCAGCAGCTTGTCGTCCCACGGGGGGCTCTTTGATGGCTACACCTTC
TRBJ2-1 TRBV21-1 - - CASSKRGQGHWNEQFF TGTGCCAGCAGCAAAAGGGGACAGGGACATTGGAATGAGCAGTTCTTC
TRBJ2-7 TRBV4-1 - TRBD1 CASSQTGDFAYEQYF TGCGCCAGCAGCCAAACAGGGGATTTCGCCTACGAGCAGTACTTC
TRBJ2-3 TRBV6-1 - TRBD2 CASSEIYRASGGSDTQYF TGTGCCAGCAGTGAAATTTATCGGGCTAGCGGGGGGTCAGATACGCAGTATTTT
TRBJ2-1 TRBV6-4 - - CASSDRGLIDEQFF TGTGCCAGCAGTGACAGGGGCTTAATCGATGAGCAGTTCTTC
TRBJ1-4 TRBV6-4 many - CASSDSRRVCEKLFF TGTGCCAGCAGTGACTCGAGGAGGGTTTGCGAAAAACTGTTTTTT
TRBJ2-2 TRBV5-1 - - CAAAKGDNTGELFF TGCGCCGCCGCTAAGGGGGATAACACCGGGGAGCTGTTTTTT
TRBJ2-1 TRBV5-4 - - CATRDTYNEQFF TGTGCCACCCGGGACACCTACAATGAGCAGTTCTTC
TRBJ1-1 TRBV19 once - CASSIGGGNTEAFF TGTGCCAGTAGTATTGGCGGCGGAAACACTGAAGCTTTCTTT
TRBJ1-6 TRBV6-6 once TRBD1 CASSYGRGLSPLHF TGTGCCAGCAGTTACGGCAGGGGGTTATCACCCCTCCACTTT
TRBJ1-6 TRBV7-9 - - CAYDKGDSPLHF TGTGCCTATGACAAGGGGGATTCACCCCTCCACTTT
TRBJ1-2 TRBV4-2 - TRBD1 CASSQDRGHGYTF TGTGCCAGCAGCCAAGACAGGGGGCATGGCTACACCTTC
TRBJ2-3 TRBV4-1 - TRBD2 CASSPSPWTSGTTDTQYF TGCGCCAGCAGCCCCTCCCCCTGGACTAGCGGGACTACAGATACGCAGTATTTT
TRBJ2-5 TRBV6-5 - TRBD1 CASWDSPETQYF TGTGCCAGTTGGGACAGCCCAGAGACCCAGTACTTC
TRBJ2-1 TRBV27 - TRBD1 CASSSRDRWDPILGNEQFF TGTGCCAGCAGTTCACGGGACAGGTGGGATCCTATTTTGGGCAATGAGCAGTTCTTC
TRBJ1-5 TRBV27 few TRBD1 CASSLQGASNQPQHF TGTGCCAGCAGTTTACAGGGGGCTAGCAATCAGCCCCAGCATTTT
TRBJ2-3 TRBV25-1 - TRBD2 CASSEASGGNTQYF TGTGCCAGCAGTGAGGCTAGCGGGGGAAATACGCAGTATTTT
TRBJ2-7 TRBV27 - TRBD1 CASSLSLGGRDEQYF TGTGCCAGCAGTTTAAGTTTAGGGGGCCGGGACGAGCAGTACTTC
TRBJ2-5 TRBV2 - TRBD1 CASTGQGAKGETQYF TGTGCCAGCACTGGACAGGGGGCGAAAGGAGAGACCCAGTACTTC
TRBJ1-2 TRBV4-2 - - CASSQDVGALANYGYTF TGTGCCAGCAGCCAAGATGTTGGGGCTTTAGCTAACTATGGCTACACCTTC
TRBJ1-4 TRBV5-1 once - CASSLGQGDEKLFF TGCGCCAGCAGCTTGGGCCAGGGCGATGAAAAACTGTTTTTT